The present T cell receptor (beta chain) was sequenced within a study of CD8 T cells in ankylosing spondylitis. General study points: In synovial fluid and blood from reactive arthritis, some motif variants were previously reported. As reported, disease-linked clones showed significant enrichment in matched ankylosing spondylitis synovial fluid. Apparently characteristic of ankylosing spondylitis blood was a TCR beta motif (about 8 highly homologous variants).

TCRdb processed the 5' RACE reads anew with MiXCR; each CDR3 protein has one entry. The sample holds just under 550,000 distinct CDR3 sequences; about an eighth are singletons and the top ten take under 7.5%. Germline assignment: CDR1 SGHRS and CDR2 YFSETQ. This CDR3 is 15 amino acids long. V gave up 5 bases and J gave up 1 base, with 12 bases separating them. This clonotype was seen a handful of times. Its specificity is not known. The sequence derives from a male donor with ankylosing spondylitis. V usage is TRBV5-1 and J usage is TRBJ2-2; D gene ambiguous. Sequenced input: blood, either unsorted or a sorted T cell fraction (not recorded which). The CDR3 spells CASRRVGVNTGELFF. The DNA of the CDR3 is TGCGCCAGCAGACGGGTTGGCGTGAACACCGGGGAGCTGTTTTTT.